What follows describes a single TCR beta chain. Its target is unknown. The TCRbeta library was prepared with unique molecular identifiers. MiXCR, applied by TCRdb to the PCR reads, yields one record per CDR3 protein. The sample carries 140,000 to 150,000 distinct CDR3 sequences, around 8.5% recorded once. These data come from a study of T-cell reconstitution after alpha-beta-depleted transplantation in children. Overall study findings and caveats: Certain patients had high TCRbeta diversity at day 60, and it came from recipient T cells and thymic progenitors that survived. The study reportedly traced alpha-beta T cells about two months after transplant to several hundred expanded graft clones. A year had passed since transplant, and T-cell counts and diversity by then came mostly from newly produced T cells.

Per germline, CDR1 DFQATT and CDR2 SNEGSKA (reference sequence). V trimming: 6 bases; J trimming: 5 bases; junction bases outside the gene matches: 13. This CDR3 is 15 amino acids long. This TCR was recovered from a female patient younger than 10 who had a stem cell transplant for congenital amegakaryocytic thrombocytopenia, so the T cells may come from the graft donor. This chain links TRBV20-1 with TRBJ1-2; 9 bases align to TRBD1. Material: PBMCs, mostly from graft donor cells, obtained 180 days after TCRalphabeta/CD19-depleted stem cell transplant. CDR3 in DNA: TGCAGTGCCGCCCGGGCCCCGGGACAGGGATATGGCTACACCTTC. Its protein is CSAARAPGQGYGYTF.